This T cell receptor beta chain was sequenced in a study of T cell responses to AZD1222 COVID-19 vaccine. The germline gives CDR1 MDHEN, CDR2 SYDVKM. The CDR3 is 15 residues long. The ends lost 9 bases at V and 4 bases at J; junction bases unmatched: 6. Assay: immunoSEQ multiplex PCR; the TCRdb copy retains only in-frame clones and omits some. The sample includes roughly 80,000 clones, approximately 87% of them seen just once. This clone was observed a single time. The rearrangement uses TRBV28 and TRBJ2-5; 15 positions agree with TRBD2. This clonotype originated in an adult who received the AZD1222 COVID-19 vaccine. The sample was peripheral blood, taken 28 days after the second AZD1222 dose. Here the CDR3 DNA reads TGTGCCAGTCGGACTAGCGGGGGGGTTGCAGAGACCCAGTACTTC. It specifies CASRTSGGVAETQYF.